The rows below give T cell receptor beta chains drawn from one sample of a study of blood T cell repertoires in COVID-19. Libraries were prepared by immunoSEQ multiplex PCR; TCRdb keeps only in-frame clonotypes and omits some of them. This sample has under 200,000 clones, with approximately 83% found just once. Material: peripheral blood. The source is a human donor in a cohort sampled during active COVID-19. The CDR3 runs from the conserved cysteine through the conserved F or W. A D gene is named only where the DNA matches it firmly. Size values are once, few and many counts, or a class for expanded clones, and some rows have none.

cdr3_nt: TGTGCCAGCAGCGAACAGGGTCACTATGGCTACACCTTC
cdr3_aa: CASSEQGHYGYTF
j_call: TRBJ1-2
d_call: NA
clone_size: NA
v_call: TRBV9

cdr3_nt: TGTGCCAGCAGTTTACGGATGGGCGAATTAGGAGCTTTCTTT
cdr3_aa: CASSLRMGELGAFF
j_call: TRBJ1-1
d_call: NA
clone_size: once
v_call: TRBV27

cdr3_nt: TGTGCCACCAGTGATGCGACAGGGTTGCACACACACAATGAGCAGTTCTTC
cdr3_aa: CATSDATGLHTHNEQFF
j_call: TRBJ2-1
d_call: TRBD1
clone_size: NA
v_call: TRBV24-1

cdr3_nt: TGTGCCAGCAGTTCCCCGGACAGGGTGACGGGTACGCAGTATTTT
cdr3_aa: CASSSPDRVTGTQYF
j_call: TRBJ2-3
d_call: TRBD1
clone_size: NA
v_call: TRBV13

cdr3_nt: TGCAGCGGATCGCAGGGGGTGTACACTGAAGCTTTCTTT
cdr3_aa: CSGSQGVYTEAFF
j_call: TRBJ1-1
d_call: TRBD1
clone_size: NA
v_call: TRBV29-1

cdr3_nt: TGTGCCAGCAGCCAAGAGGGGCTAGCGGGAGGGCCGGGAACAGATACGCAGTATTTT
cdr3_aa: CASSQEGLAGGPGTDTQYF
j_call: TRBJ2-3
d_call: TRBD2
clone_size: NA
v_call: TRBV3-1/TRBV3-2

cdr3_nt: TGTGCCAGCAGCTTAGTAGGAGGCCCGTACGAGCAGTACTTC
cdr3_aa: CASSLVGGPYEQYF
j_call: TRBJ2-7
d_call: NA
clone_size: once
v_call: TRBV7-2

cdr3_nt: TGTGCCAGCAGGGACAGGGGAGCTTTCTTT
cdr3_aa: CASRDRGAFF
j_call: TRBJ1-1
d_call: TRBD1
clone_size: NA
v_call: TRBV6-5

cdr3_nt: TGTGCCAGCTCACCTCCCGGACAGGGGCTGGATCAGCCCCAGCATTTT
cdr3_aa: CASSPPGQGLDQPQHF
j_call: TRBJ1-5
d_call: TRBD1
clone_size: NA
v_call: TRBV18

cdr3_nt: TGTGCCAGCAGCTCGGGAGGAGCCTCTAGCACAGATACGCAGTATTTT
cdr3_aa: CASSSGGASSTDTQYF
j_call: TRBJ2-3
d_call: TRBD2
clone_size: NA
v_call: TRBV11-2

cdr3_nt: TGCAGCGTTGTGCACCCGGGTGCGGGGGCCAACGTCCTGACTTTC
cdr3_aa: CSVVHPGAGANVLTF
j_call: TRBJ2-6
d_call: NA
clone_size: NA
v_call: TRBV29-1

cdr3_nt: TGTGCCAGCAGTGAGGGGCTATATCCCGAGCAGTTCTTC
cdr3_aa: CASSEGLYPEQFF
j_call: TRBJ2-1
d_call: NA
clone_size: NA
v_call: TRBV6-1

cdr3_nt: TGCGCCAGCAGCTTGGCAGGGCACATACCCTGGGATACGCAGTATTTT
cdr3_aa: CASSLAGHIPWDTQYF
j_call: TRBJ2-3
d_call: NA
clone_size: NA
v_call: TRBV5-1

cdr3_nt: TGTGCCAGCAGTTTATCAATAGGACAGGGACGTTCCTTTAACTATGGCTACACCTTC
cdr3_aa: CASSLSIGQGRSFNYGYTF
j_call: TRBJ1-2
d_call: TRBD1
clone_size: NA
v_call: TRBV27

cdr3_nt: TGTGCCAGCAAAGGTGGGGGGATAGGCGAGCAGTACTTC
cdr3_aa: CASKGGGIGEQYF
j_call: TRBJ2-7
d_call: NA
clone_size: NA
v_call: TRBV28

cdr3_nt: TGCGCCAGCAGCTTGGTGGGAGGGGCGAGTGGCTACACCTTC
cdr3_aa: CASSLVGGASGYTF
j_call: TRBJ1-2
d_call: NA
clone_size: NA
v_call: TRBV5-1

cdr3_nt: TGTGCCAGCAGCCGAGCGGGAGGACGACGGGAGACCCAGTACTTC
cdr3_aa: CASSRAGGRRETQYF
j_call: TRBJ2-5
d_call: TRBD2
clone_size: NA
v_call: TRBV11-3

cdr3_nt: TGTGCCGGGGGGTCCCGTGGACGGGACCCCTACGAGCAGTACTTC
cdr3_aa: CAGGSRGRDPYEQYF
j_call: TRBJ2-7
d_call: NA
clone_size: NA
v_call: TRBV5-8

cdr3_nt: TGTGCCAGCAGCCCGACGGAGGAGACCTACGAGCAGTACTTC
cdr3_aa: CASSPTEETYEQYF
j_call: TRBJ2-7
d_call: NA
clone_size: NA
v_call: TRBV5-6

cdr3_nt: TGTGCCAGCACCGAAGGCGGGGTTTATGGCTACACCTTC
cdr3_aa: CASTEGGVYGYTF
j_call: TRBJ1-2
d_call: NA
clone_size: NA
v_call: TRBV25-1

cdr3_nt: TGTGCCAGCAGTTACGGGACGGGGGAACAAGCTTTCTTT
cdr3_aa: CASSYGTGEQAFF
j_call: TRBJ1-1
d_call: NA
clone_size: NA
v_call: TRBV6-6

cdr3_nt: TGCGCCAGCAGCTTGGCCGGCGGGGTAGCAGATACGCAGTATTTT
cdr3_aa: CASSLAGGVADTQYF
j_call: TRBJ2-3
d_call: NA
clone_size: once
v_call: TRBV5-1

cdr3_nt: TGCGCCAGCAGCTTGGACGGTCCCTACAATGAGCAGTTCTTC
cdr3_aa: CASSLDGPYNEQFF
j_call: TRBJ2-1
d_call: NA
clone_size: NA
v_call: TRBV5-1

cdr3_nt: TGTGCCAGCAGCCAAGGCGTAGGGGCGGGGGGTGGAAATGAGCAGTTCTTC
cdr3_aa: CASSQGVGAGGGNEQFF
j_call: TRBJ2-1
d_call: TRBD2
clone_size: NA
v_call: TRBV3-1/TRBV3-2

cdr3_nt: TGTGCCAGCAGTCTCGGACAGGGGAGCACAGATACGCAGTATTTT
cdr3_aa: CASSLGQGSTDTQYF
j_call: TRBJ2-3
d_call: TRBD1
clone_size: few
v_call: TRBV6-2/TRBV6-3

cdr3_nt: TGTGCCAGCAGCTCCAGGGAAGGAACTGAAGCTTTCTTT
cdr3_aa: CASSSREGTEAFF
j_call: TRBJ1-1
d_call: NA
clone_size: NA
v_call: TRBV7-3

cdr3_nt: TGTGCCAGCAGCCAGGCGGGGCGAAACACCGGGGAGCTGTTTTTT
cdr3_aa: CASSQAGRNTGELFF
j_call: TRBJ2-2
d_call: NA
clone_size: NA
v_call: TRBV5-4

cdr3_nt: TGTGCCAGCAGTTGGACCGGGACACCTGCCAGAGGGGGCTACACCTTC
cdr3_aa: CASSWTGTPARGGYTF
j_call: TRBJ1-2
d_call: NA
clone_size: NA
v_call: TRBV28

cdr3_nt: TGTGCCAGCAGTGAAACAACAGGGTATGGCTACACCTTC
cdr3_aa: CASSETTGYGYTF
j_call: TRBJ1-2
d_call: NA
clone_size: NA
v_call: TRBV27

cdr3_nt: TGTGCCAGCAGTTTAGAGGGGGGGGAGCTGTTTTTT
cdr3_aa: CASSLEGGELFF
j_call: TRBJ2-2
d_call: NA
clone_size: NA
v_call: TRBV12-3/TRBV12-4

cdr3_nt: TGTGCCAGCAGCGGAGGTGACCTCCGCCTCCCCTACGAGCAGTACTTC
cdr3_aa: CASSGGDLRLPYEQYF
j_call: TRBJ2-7
d_call: NA
clone_size: NA
v_call: TRBV9

cdr3_nt: TGCGCCAGCAGCTTCGGATGGGACAGGGGCGACAATGAGCAGTTCTTC
cdr3_aa: CASSFGWDRGDNEQFF
j_call: TRBJ2-1
d_call: TRBD1
clone_size: NA
v_call: TRBV4-3

cdr3_nt: TGTGCCAGCAGCGTCGGGACAGCAAACCTCTACGAGCAGTACTTC
cdr3_aa: CASSVGTANLYEQYF
j_call: TRBJ2-7
d_call: TRBD1
clone_size: NA
v_call: TRBV9

cdr3_nt: TGTGCCACCAGCAGAGATCGCCAGTATGGCTACACCTTC
cdr3_aa: CATSRDRQYGYTF
j_call: TRBJ1-2
d_call: NA
clone_size: NA
v_call: TRBV15

cdr3_nt: TGTGCCAGCAGTTTATCCCCCGGACAGAGTGTCTACGAGCAGTACTTC
cdr3_aa: CASSLSPGQSVYEQYF
j_call: TRBJ2-7
d_call: NA
clone_size: NA
v_call: TRBV28

cdr3_nt: TGTGCCAGCAGCCAAGAGAGATTTCGGCAGTACTTC
cdr3_aa: CASSQERFRQYF
j_call: TRBJ2-7
d_call: NA
clone_size: NA
v_call: TRBV3-1/TRBV3-2

cdr3_nt: TGTGCCAGCAGTTACTCAGGGAGGGAAGCTTTCTTT
cdr3_aa: CASSYSGREAFF
j_call: TRBJ1-1
d_call: NA
clone_size: NA
v_call: TRBV6-5

cdr3_nt: TGTGCCAGTATGTGGGCAGGGGGCCCTGGGGCCAACGTCCTGACTTTC
cdr3_aa: CASMWAGGPGANVLTF
j_call: TRBJ2-6
d_call: TRBD1
clone_size: NA
v_call: TRBV19